These 19 T cell receptor beta chains were sequenced from one sample in a study of blood T cells in healthy people across ages. Primers used in a second PCR of about 6 to 11 cycles were a sample-barcoded 5' primer and a J-beta primer mix. TCRdb recomputed calls from the 5' RACE reads with MiXCR, one row per CDR3 protein. In the table there are roughly 1.9 million distinct CDR3 sequences, about two fifths of which are singletons. Material for sequencing was blood. Receptors were obtained from a human donor in good health.

The chain employs TRBV7-2 and TRBJ1-1; D call uncertain. The CDR3 has 14 residues. Trimming took off 1 base at V and 5 bases at J, with 11 bases between the two ends. Looked up from germline, CDR1 is SGHTA and CDR2 is FQGNSA. CDR3 coding DNA: TGTGCCAGCAGCTTAGTAGCCCAAGAGACTGAAGCTTTCTTT. It specifies CASSLVAQETEAFF.

This sequence joins TRBV19 and TRBJ2-1, with a tentative D call TRBD2 (6 bases). CDR3 size: 14 residues. The V gene's germline CDR1 is LNHDA and CDR2 SQIVND (reference sequence). Trimming pared 6 bases from V and 7 bases from J, leaving 16 bases between. CDR3 nucleotide sequence: TGTGCCAGTAGAAGGGATCTAGCGAGAAATGAGCAGTTCTTC. Its translation is CASRRDLARNEQFF.

This clonotype was detected a few times. This chain joins TRBV29-1 and TRBJ1-2; a possible D gene is TRBD1 (5 bases). Per germline, CDR1 SQVTM and CDR2 ANQGSEA. This CDR3 region has 13 residues. Trimming cost V 3 bases and J 5 bases, with 13 bases left between them. The CDR3 DNA reads TGCAGCGTTGACCGGCAGAAGGGGTATGGCTACACCTTC. Translated: CSVDRQKGYGYTF.

The V gene is TRBV6-5, the J gene TRBJ2-3; 10 nucleotides match TRBD1. Trimming cost V 2 bases and J 10 bases; bases outside gene matches: 0. CDR3 length equals 12 residues. CDR1 is MNHEY and CDR2 is SVGAGI in the germline V gene. This chain's CDR3 is CASSYGTGAQYF. The CDR3 nucleotides are TGTGCCAGCAGTTACGGGACAGGGGCGCAGTATTTT.

This sequence joins TRBV6-1 and TRBJ1-1; weak D call: TRBD1 (5 bases). This CDR3 is 12 amino acids long. Between the trimmed V and J ends, which lost 4 bases and 9 bases, there was a span of 12 bases. Germline CDR1 is MNHNS and CDR2 is SASEGT. CDR3 region: CASSVGPGKAFF. CDR3 DNA: TGTGCCAGCAGTGTCGGCCCAGGGAAAGCTTTCTTT.

There are a few counts of this clonotype. This rearrangement joins TRBV20-1 to TRBJ2-3; no definite D call. The CDR3 has 14 amino acids. Trimming removed 0 bases at V and 6 bases at J, with 13 bases between. CDR1 and CDR2 (germline): DFQATT, SNEGSKA (reference sequence). CDR3 DNA: TGCAGTGCTAGAGATGCGTTGGTTGGGGATACGCAGTATTTT. Translated, it gives CSARDALVGDTQYF.

The V gene is TRBV27, the J gene TRBJ1-1; unclear D gene. Trimming removed 2 bases from V and 3 bases from J, with 10 bases in between. Germline-derived CDR1 and CDR2 are MNHEY and SMNVEV (reference sequence). The CDR3 runs 14 residues. Written as DNA, the CDR3 is TGTGCCAGCAGTTTAGATCTCGGGGACACTGAAGCTTTCTTT. Translating it yields CASSLDLGDTEAFF.

This chain connects TRBV5-1 to TRBJ1-2; perhaps TRBD1 as D (5 bases). Trimming pared 3 bases from V and 2 bases from J, leaving 11 bases between. Germline CDR1 is SGHRS and CDR2 is YFSETQ. The CDR3 has 14 residues. The CDR3 region has the DNA TGCGCCAGCAGCTATGACAGAGTAAACTATGGCTACACCTTC. Translation: CASSYDRVNYGYTF. The complete variable domain, with remaining parts taken from reference TRBV5-1 and TRBJ1-2, reads KAGVTQTPRYLIKTRGQQVTLSCSPISGHRSVSWYQQTPGQGLQFLFEYFSETQRNKGNFPGRFSGRQFSNSRSEMNVSTLELGDSALYLCASSYDRVNYGYTFGSGTRLTVV.

The rearrangement joins TRBV9 to TRBJ2-1, with 10 bases fitting TRBD2. Germline trimming cut 3 bases from V and 9 bases from J; bases unmatched to any gene: 9. From germline, CDR1 is SGDLS and CDR2 YYNGEE. This CDR3 contains 15 residues. This CDR3 reads CASSESLAGGGEQFF. The CDR3 nucleotides read TGTGCCAGCAGCGAGAGTTTAGCGGGGGGCGGTGAGCAGTTCTTC.

The chain links TRBV5-6 to TRBJ2-1, with D tentatively TRBD2 (5 bases). CDR1 SGHDT and CDR2 YYEEEE come from the germline V gene. Trimming took off 0 bases at V and 6 bases at J, with 16 bases between the two ends. This CDR3 comprises 16 residues. The CDR3 sequence: CASSLASRGWGNEQFF. In nucleotides, the CDR3 is TGTGCCAGCAGCTTGGCATCACGGGGTTGGGGCAATGAGCAGTTCTTC.

A remark on this clonotype: A read error may produce the germline difference seen at one junction end. The chain employs TRBV20-1 and TRBJ1-2; D is perhaps TRBD1 (6 bases). The CDR3 is 13 residues long. The V gene's germline CDR1 is DFQATT and CDR2 SNEGSKA (reference sequence). CDR3 nucleotide sequence: TGCAGTGCTCGAGAGGGGGGTCACTATGGCTACACCTTC. It translates to CSAREGGHYGYTF.

This clonotype was observed a few times. The chain recombines TRBV7-3 with TRBJ2-3, with TRBD2 matching over 8 bases. J gave up 4 bases and V 1 base, and 7 bases lay outside the gene matches. The CDR3 has 16 amino acids. Germline CDR1 and CDR2: SGHTA and FQGTGA. CDR3 region: CASSLMGGGSSDTQYF. The CDR3 bases are TGTGCCAGCAGCTTAATGGGCGGGGGGAGTTCAGATACGCAGTATTTT.

The chain uses TRBV20-1 and TRBJ2-5; D unclear. With the DNA end fitting TRBJ2-7 better, the J assignment may be wrong. Germline CDR1 DFQATT, CDR2 SNEGSKA (reference sequence). CDR3 length: 14 residues. The CDR3 is CSARGPAPPYEQYF. The CDR3 DNA sequence: TGCAGTGCTAGAGGACCAGCACCCCCCTACGAGCAGTACTTC.

The table lists this clonotype with a few counts. The chain combines TRBV29-1 with TRBJ2-5, with TRBD2 matching 7 bases. Germline lookup yields CDR1 SQVTM and CDR2 ANQGSEA. J gave up 7 bases and V 7 bases, and 6 bases lay outside the gene matches. The CDR3 spans 11 residues. The CDR3 loop is CSGEGYGTQYF. DNA for the CDR3: TGCAGCGGGGAGGGGTACGGGACCCAGTACTTC.

To note about this clonotype: This clone may be a read error of a much larger clone one base away. The chain carries TRBV6-5 and TRBJ2-7; TRBD2 matches 8 bases. The junction had 3 bases not matched to a gene; V was cut back by 1 base and J by 1 base. CDR3 length: 15 residues. Germline assignment: CDR1 MNHEY and CDR2 SVGAGI. In DNA form, the CDR3 reads TGTGCCAGCAGTTACTTCGGGAGGGGGTCCTACGAGCAGTACTTC. Amino acid sequence: CASSYFGRGSYEQYF.

This clonotype turned up a few times. This CDR3 reads CAIRTSSNEQFF. In DNA form, the CDR3 reads TGTGCCATCAGGACTAGCTCCAATGAGCAGTTCTTC. This chain connects TRBV10-3 to TRBJ2-1; 7 nucleotides agree with TRBD2. The CDR3 spans 12 residues. With 6 bases clipped from V and 6 bases from J, the junction kept 2 bases outside the gene matches. Per germline, CDR1 ENHRY and CDR2 SYGVKD.

This chain connects TRBV2 to TRBJ1-1; D perhaps matches TRBD1 (5 bases). The germline gives CDR1 SNHLY, CDR2 FYNNEI. The CDR3 spans 13 residues. V was pared by 4 bases and J by 6 bases, with 12 bases between. The CDR3 sequence: CASSGGLAAEAFF. DNA for the CDR3: TGTGCCAGCAGTGGGGGCCTGGCCGCTGAAGCTTTCTTT.

This chain joins TRBV12-3 or TRBV12-4 and TRBJ2-1; maybe TRBD2 (6 bases). The CDR3 has 13 amino acids. V lost 11 bases and J 6 bases, leaving 17 bases between the germline ends. The chain's CDR3 is CAGIFFGGNEQFF. The CDR3 bases are TGTGCCGGCATTTTCTTCGGGGGCAATGAGCAGTTCTTC.

V usage is TRBV12-3 or TRBV12-4 and J usage is TRBJ1-1; no clear D. This CDR3 spans 14 amino acids. V lost 4 bases to trimming and J lost 3 bases, with 12 bases between them. The chain's CDR3 is CASSSVPGYTEAFF. The CDR3 nucleotides are TGTGCCAGCAGTTCCGTGCCTGGATACACTGAAGCTTTCTTT.